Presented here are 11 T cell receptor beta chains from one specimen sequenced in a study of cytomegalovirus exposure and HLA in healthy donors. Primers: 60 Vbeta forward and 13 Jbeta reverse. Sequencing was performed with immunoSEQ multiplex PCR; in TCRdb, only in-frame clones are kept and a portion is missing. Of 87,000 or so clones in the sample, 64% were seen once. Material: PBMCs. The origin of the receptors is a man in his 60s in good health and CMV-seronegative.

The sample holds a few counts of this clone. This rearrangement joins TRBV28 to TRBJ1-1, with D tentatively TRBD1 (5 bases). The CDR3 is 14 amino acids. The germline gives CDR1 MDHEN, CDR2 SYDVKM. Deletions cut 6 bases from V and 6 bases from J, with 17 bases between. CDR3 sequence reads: CASRFTGGVPEAFF. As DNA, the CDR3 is TGTGCCAGCAGATTCACGGGGGGGGTCCCTGAAGCTTTCTTT. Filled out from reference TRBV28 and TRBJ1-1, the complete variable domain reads DVKVTQSSRYLVKRTGEKVFLECVQDMDHENMFWYRQDPGLGLRLIYFSYDVKMKEKGDIPEGYSVSREKKERFSLILESASTNQTSMYLCASRFTGGVPEAFFGQGTRLTVV.

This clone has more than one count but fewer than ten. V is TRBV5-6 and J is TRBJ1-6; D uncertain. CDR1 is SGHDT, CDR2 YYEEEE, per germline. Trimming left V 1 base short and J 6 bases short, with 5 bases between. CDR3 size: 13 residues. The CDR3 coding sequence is TGTGCCAGCAGCTTGTTCTTTAATTCACCCCTCCACTTT. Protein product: CASSLFFNSPLHF.

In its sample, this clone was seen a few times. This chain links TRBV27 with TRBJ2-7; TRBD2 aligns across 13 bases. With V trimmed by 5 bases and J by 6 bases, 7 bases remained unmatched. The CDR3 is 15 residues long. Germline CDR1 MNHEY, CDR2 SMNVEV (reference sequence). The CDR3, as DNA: TGTGCCAGCAGTCTGACTAGCGGGGGGTCGTCCGAGCAGTACTTC. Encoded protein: CASSLTSGGSSEQYF.

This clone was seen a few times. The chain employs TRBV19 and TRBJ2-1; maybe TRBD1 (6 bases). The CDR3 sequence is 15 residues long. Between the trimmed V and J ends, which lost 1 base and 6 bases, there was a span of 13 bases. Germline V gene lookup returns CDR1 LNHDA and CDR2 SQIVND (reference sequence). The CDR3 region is CASSIGTDRGNEQFF. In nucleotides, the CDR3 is TGTGCCAGTAGTATAGGGACAGATCGGGGCAATGAGCAGTTCTTC. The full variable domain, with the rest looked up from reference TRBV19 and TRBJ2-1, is DGGITQSPKYLFRKEGQNVTLSCEQNLNHDAMYWYRQDPGQGLRLIYYSQIVNDFQKGDIAEGYSVSREKKESFPLTVTSAQKNPTAFYLCASSIGTDRGNEQFFGPGTRLTVL.

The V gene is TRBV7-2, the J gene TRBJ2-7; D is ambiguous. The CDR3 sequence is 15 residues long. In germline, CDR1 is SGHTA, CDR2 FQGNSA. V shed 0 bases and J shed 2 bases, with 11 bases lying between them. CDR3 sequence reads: CASSLAPGKAYEQYF. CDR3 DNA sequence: TGTGCCAGCAGCTTAGCACCGGGTAAGGCCTACGAGCAGTACTTC.

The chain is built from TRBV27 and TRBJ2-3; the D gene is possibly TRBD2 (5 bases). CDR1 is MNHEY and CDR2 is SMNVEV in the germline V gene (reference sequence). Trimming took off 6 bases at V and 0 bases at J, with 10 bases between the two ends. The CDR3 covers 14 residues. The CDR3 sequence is CASSSLASTDTQYF. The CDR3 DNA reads TGTGCCAGCAGCTCCTTAGCGAGCACAGATACGCAGTATTTT.

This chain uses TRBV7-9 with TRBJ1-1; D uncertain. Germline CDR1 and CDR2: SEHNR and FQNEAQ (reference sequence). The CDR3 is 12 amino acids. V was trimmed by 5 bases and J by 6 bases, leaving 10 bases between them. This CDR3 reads CASSPPVAEAFF. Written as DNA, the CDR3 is TGTGCCAGCAGCCCCCCGGTCGCTGAAGCTTTCTTT.

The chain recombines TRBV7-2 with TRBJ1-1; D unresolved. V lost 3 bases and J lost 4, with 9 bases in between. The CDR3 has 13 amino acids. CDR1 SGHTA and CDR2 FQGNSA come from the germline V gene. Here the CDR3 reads CASSLNSLTEAFF. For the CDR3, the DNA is TGTGCCAGCAGCTTGAACAGCCTCACTGAAGCTTTCTTT.

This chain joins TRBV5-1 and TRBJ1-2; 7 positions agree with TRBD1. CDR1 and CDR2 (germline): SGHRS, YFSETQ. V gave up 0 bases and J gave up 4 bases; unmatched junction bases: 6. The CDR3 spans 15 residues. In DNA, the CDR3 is TGCGCCAGCAGCTTGGACGGGACAGTGCCCTATGGCTACACCTTC. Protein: CASSLDGTVPYGYTF. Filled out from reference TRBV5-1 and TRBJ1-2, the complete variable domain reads KAGVTQTPRYLIKTRGQQVTLSCSPISGHRSVSWYQQTPGQGLQFLFEYFSETQRNKGNFPGRFSGRQFSNSRSEMNVSTLELGDSALYLCASSLDGTVPYGYTFGSGTRLTVV.

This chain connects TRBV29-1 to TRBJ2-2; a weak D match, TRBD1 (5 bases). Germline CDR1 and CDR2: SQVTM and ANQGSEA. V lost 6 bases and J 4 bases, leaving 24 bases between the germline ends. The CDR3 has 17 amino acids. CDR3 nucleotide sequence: TGCAGCGTCCTCTGGGGCAGGCAGATGGGGTCCACCGGGGAGCTGTTTTTT. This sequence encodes CSVLWGRQMGSTGELFF.

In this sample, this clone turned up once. In nucleotides, the CDR3 is TGTGCCAGCAGCGCCGACACTAACTATGGCTACACCTTC. Protein sequence: CASSADTNYGYTF. The V call is TRBV9, the J call TRBJ1-2; D is uncertain. Germline CDR1 reads SGDLS; CDR2 reads YYNGEE. Trimming stripped 3 bases from V and 0 bases from J, with 6 bases between. CDR3 length: 13 amino acids. Combining the CDR3 with reference TRBV9 and TRBJ1-2 gives the whole variable domain DSGVTQTPKHLITATGQRVTLRCSPRSGDLSVYWYQQSLDQGLQFLIQYYNGEERAKGNILERFSAQQFPDLHSELNLSSLELGDSALYFCASSADTNYGYTFGSGTRLTVV.